The present entry profiles one T cell receptor beta chain with its context. Its antigen remains unidentified. The CDR3 sequence is 13 residues long. Trimming removed 6 bases from V and 1 base from J, with 6 bases in between. Per the germline V gene, CDR1 is MDHEN and CDR2 is SYDVKM. The data stem from a study of T cell clones after liver transplantation. Assay used: immunoSEQ multiplex PCR; TCRdb lists only in-frame clones, some missing. The sample contains around 51,000 clones, 80% to 90% of which appear only once. Notes on the study in general: Rather than being deleted, graft donor-reactive T cells may have moved into the graft.

Sequencing used CD8+ T cells from blood, obtained 12 months after liver transplant. The clonotype was recovered from a human patient who received a liver transplant. Part of the T cell pool may stem from the graft donor. The rearrangement links TRBV28 to TRBJ2-2; tentative D call: TRBD1 (5 bases). The CDR3 nucleotides are TGTGCCAGCAGAGGACAGAACACCGGGGAGCTGTTTTTT. Translation: CASRGQNTGELFF.